Sequencing of this T cell receptor (beta chain) was carried out in a study of cytomegalovirus exposure and HLA in healthy donors. Study conclusions and caveats: Most TCR sequences proved rare, with some public TCRs found in many donors. Analysis performed later showed TCR beta chains linked to HLA being more clonally expanded than equally common others.

The PCR was carried out with 60 Vbeta primers and 13 Jbeta primers. Sequenced by immunoSEQ multiplex PCR; TCRdb stores in-frame clones only, minus some. The profile shows roughly 130,000 clones, around four fifths of them singletons. The V and J ends lost 4 bases and 4 bases, in that order; junction bases with no gene match: 3. The CDR3 consists of 16 residues. CDR1 is MNHNS and CDR2 is SASEGT in the germline V gene. As regards this clone: As yet, its antigen is unknown.

Input material: PBMCs. This chain uses TRBV6-1 with TRBJ2-2; 13 bases are shared with TRBD2. This clonotype was sampled from a man aged 25 to 40 in good health and CMV-seronegative. CDR3 sequence: CASSATSGGVTGELFF. The CDR3 DNA is TGTGCCAGCAGTGCAACTAGCGGGGGGGTCACCGGGGAGCTGTTTTTT.